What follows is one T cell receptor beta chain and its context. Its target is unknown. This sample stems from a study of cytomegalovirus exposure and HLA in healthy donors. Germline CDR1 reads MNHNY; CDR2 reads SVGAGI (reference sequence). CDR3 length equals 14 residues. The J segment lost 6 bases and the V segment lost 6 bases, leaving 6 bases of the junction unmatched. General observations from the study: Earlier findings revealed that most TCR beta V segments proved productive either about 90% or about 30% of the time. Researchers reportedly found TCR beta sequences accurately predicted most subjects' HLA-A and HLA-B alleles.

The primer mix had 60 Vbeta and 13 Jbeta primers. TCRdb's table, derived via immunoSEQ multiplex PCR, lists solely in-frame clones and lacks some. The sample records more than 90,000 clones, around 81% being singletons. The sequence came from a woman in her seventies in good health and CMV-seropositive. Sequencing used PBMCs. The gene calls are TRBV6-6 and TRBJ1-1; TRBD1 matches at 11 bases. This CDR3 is CASRRTGGYPEAFF. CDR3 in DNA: TGTGCCAGCAGGCGGACAGGGGGCTACCCTGAAGCTTTCTTT.